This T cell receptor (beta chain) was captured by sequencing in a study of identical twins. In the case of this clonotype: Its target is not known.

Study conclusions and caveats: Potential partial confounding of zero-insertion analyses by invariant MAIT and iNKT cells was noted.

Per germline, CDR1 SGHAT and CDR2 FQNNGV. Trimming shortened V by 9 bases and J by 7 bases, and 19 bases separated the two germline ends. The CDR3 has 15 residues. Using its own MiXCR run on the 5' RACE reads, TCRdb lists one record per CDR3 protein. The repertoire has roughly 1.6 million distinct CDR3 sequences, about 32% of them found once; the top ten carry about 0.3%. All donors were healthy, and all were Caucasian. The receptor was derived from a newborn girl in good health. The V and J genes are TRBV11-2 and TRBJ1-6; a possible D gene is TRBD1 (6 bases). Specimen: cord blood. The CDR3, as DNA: TGTGCCAGTTCAACCTTACAGGGTCGGAATTCACCCCTCCACTTT. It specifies CASSTLQGRNSPLHF. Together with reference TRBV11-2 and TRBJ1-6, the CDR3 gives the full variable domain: EAGVAQSPRYKIIEKRQSVAFWCNPISGHATLYWYQQILGQGPKLLIQFQNNGVVDDSQLPKDRFSAERLKGVDSTLKIQPAKLEDSAVYLCASSTLQGRNSPLHFGNGTRLTVT.